This paragraph covers one T cell receptor beta chain sequence. Methods used by the authors: Counts of nucleated cells, estimated from reference gene primer amplification, were obtained. The repertoire was sequenced with immunoSEQ multiplex PCR; TCRdb's copy has only in-frame clones and lacks some. Clonal size and the V and J genes are those of that table, whereas D and trimming came from the DNA. Seen here are roughly 32,000 clones, less than 95% observed once, and the top ten hold 0.9% to 1.1%. These data belong to a study of blood T cell repertoires in COVID-19. Whole-study context: Acute and convalescent COVID-19 specimens originated in the United States, Italy and Spain. T cells, B-cell-depleted T cells, or PBMCs supplied cDNA or gDNA.

Sequences were obtained from peripheral blood. The TCR sequence derives from a man in his 70s with active or convalescent COVID-19.

CDR3 amino acids: CASSWTGNTEAFF. CDR3 DNA: TGTGCCAGCTCCTGGACAGGGAACACTGAAGCTTTCTTT. This chain links TRBV18 with TRBJ1-1; the match to TRBD1 covers 7 bases. This CDR3 spans 13 amino acids. Germline CDR1 and CDR2: KGHSH and LQKENI. J lost 1 base, V lost 6 bases, and 2 bases had no gene match.